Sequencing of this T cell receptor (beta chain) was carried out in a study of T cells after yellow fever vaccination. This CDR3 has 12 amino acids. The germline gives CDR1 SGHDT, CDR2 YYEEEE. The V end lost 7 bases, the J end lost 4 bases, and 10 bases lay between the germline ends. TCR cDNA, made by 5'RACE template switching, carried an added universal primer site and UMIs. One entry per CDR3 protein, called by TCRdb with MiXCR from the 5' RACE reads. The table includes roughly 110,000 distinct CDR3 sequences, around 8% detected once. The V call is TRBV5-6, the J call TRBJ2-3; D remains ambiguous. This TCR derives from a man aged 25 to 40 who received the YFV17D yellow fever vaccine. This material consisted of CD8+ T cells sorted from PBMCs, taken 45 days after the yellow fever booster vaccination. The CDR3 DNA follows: TGTGCCAGCGGCCCTGGGCCAGATACGCAGTATTTT. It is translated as CASGPGPDTQYF.